The 13 T cell receptor beta chains listed next were all sequenced from one sample in a study of graft-versus-host responses after intestinal transplantation. TCRdb keeps only in-frame clones here, not all; method: immunoSEQ multiplex PCR. The sample contains tens of thousands of clones, roughly 94% of which appear only once. Sequenced here: PBMCs, sampled 156 days after intestinal transplant. The receptors stem from a human patient who received an intestinal transplant, so some T cells may come from the graft donor.

The genes are TRBV4-2 and TRBJ1-6; D gene unclear. The CDR3 loop spans 17 amino acids. Germline V lookup: CDR1 LGHNA, CDR2 YNFKEQ. V lost 2 bases and J 7 bases, leaving 18 bases between the germline ends. The CDR3 sequence: CASSQFRRPFPNSPLHF. Written as DNA, the CDR3 is TGTGCCAGCAGCCAATTCAGGAGGCCCTTCCCCAATTCACCCCTCCACTTT.

The chain uses TRBV13 and TRBJ2-7; TRBD2 is a possible D gene (6 bases). The CDR3 extends over 16 amino acids. Germline V gene data show CDR1 as PRHDT and CDR2 as FYEKMQ (reference sequence). The germline V and J ends were trimmed by 0 bases and 0 bases, with 12 bases remaining between them. This CDR3 reads CASSLGGTPLSYEQYF. CDR3 sequence (DNA): TGTGCCAGCAGCTTAGGTGGGACTCCCCTCTCCTACGAGCAGTACTTC.

CDR3 DNA: TGTGCCAGCAGCTTAGAACAGGGGCGGACGGCTTTATATGAAAAACTGTTTTTT. Encoded protein: CASSLEQGRTALYEKLFF. The J gene is TRBJ1-4, the V gene TRBV11-3, with TRBD1 identical over 7 bases. Per the germline V gene, CDR1 is SGHNT and CDR2 is YENEEA. After removal of 0 bases from V and 6 bases from J, the junction contained 13 bases not matched to a gene. This CDR3 is 18 amino acids long.

This sequence joins TRBV5-6 and TRBJ1-4, with D tentatively TRBD1 (5 bases). This CDR3 region has 14 residues. Looked up from germline, CDR1 is SGHDT and CDR2 is YYEEEE. This CDR3 reads CASQGWGYGEKLFF. The CDR3 nucleotides are TGTGCGAGCCAGGGCTGGGGGTATGGCGAAAAACTGTTTTTT.

The chain is built from TRBV5-1 and TRBJ2-2, with no clear D. CDR1 SGHRS and CDR2 YFSETQ come from the germline V gene. The CDR3 length is 16 residues. Trimming took 0 bases from V and 4 from J, leaving 13 bases between them. CDR3 nucleotide sequence: TGCGCCAGCAGCTTGGTTCCCCAAGTGACCACCGGGGAGCTGTTTTTT. This gives the protein CASSLVPQVTTGELFF.

The V call is TRBV5-1, the J call TRBJ2-5, with D tentatively TRBD1 (6 bases). The J call may be mistaken, given a closer DNA end match to TRBJ2-7. The CDR3 is made up of 17 amino acids. Germline V gives CDR1 SGHRS, CDR2 YFSETQ. The CDR3 bases are TGCGCCAGCAGCTTGGAAATGAACAGGGTTAGATCCTACGAGCAGTACTTC. This translates into CASSLEMNRVRSYEQYF.

The V gene is TRBV4-1, the J gene TRBJ2-2, with TRBD1 matching over 9 bases. The ends lost 1 base at V and 0 bases at J; junction bases unmatched: 18. The CDR3 consists of 22 residues. Per germline, CDR1 MGHRA and CDR2 YSYEKL. In DNA, the CDR3 is TGCGCCAGCAGCCAAGCCAACACAGAACAGGGGGCCCTAGGTACGAACACCGGGGAGCTGTTTTTT. This translates into CASSQANTEQGALGTNTGELFF.

V usage is TRBV7-8 and J usage is TRBJ2-7; the D call may be TRBD1 or TRBD2 (5 bases each). Trimming left V 5 bases short and J 4 bases short, with 24 bases between. Germline CDR1 is SGHVS and CDR2 is FQNEAQ. The CDR3 is 17 amino acids. CDR3 region: CASSQPPGPPLLYEQYF. For the CDR3, the DNA is TGTGCCAGCAGCCAACCTCCGGGACCCCCATTACTTTACGAGCAGTACTTC.

CDR3: CASSHLAGAYEQYF. CDR3 bases: TGTGCCAGCAGTCACCTAGCGGGAGCCTACGAGCAGTACTTC. J is TRBJ2-7 and V is TRBV28, with 10 bases that match TRBD2. There are 14 residues in the CDR3. Germline trimming cut 5 bases from V and 2 bases from J; bases unmatched to any gene: 3. Germline CDR1 reads MDHEN; CDR2 reads SYDVKM.

The chain recombines TRBV19 with TRBJ2-1; a possible D gene is TRBD1 (6 bases). The CDR3 runs 14 residues. Germline CDR1 reads LNHDA; CDR2 reads SQIVND (reference sequence). V lost 5 bases and J lost 9, with 17 bases in between. The CDR3 sequence: CASSPRTGWVEQFF. As DNA, the CDR3 is TGTGCCAGTAGTCCACGAACAGGGTGGGTTGAGCAGTTCTTC.

The J gene is TRBJ1-1, the V gene TRBV5-6; 7 bases map to TRBD1. Germline assignment: CDR1 SGHDT and CDR2 YYEEEE. Trimming removed 3 bases from V and 6 bases from J; junction bases left unmatched: 5. The CDR3 runs to 13 residues. CDR3 sequence reads: CASSWEGAPEAFF. The DNA for the CDR3 is TGTGCCAGCAGCTGGGAGGGGGCCCCTGAAGCTTTCTTT.

CDR3 region: CASSVAPGGNSYEQYF. The CDR3 nucleotides are TGTGCCAGCAGCGTAGCTCCCGGGGGAAACTCCTACGAGCAGTACTTC. The chain employs TRBV9 and TRBJ2-7; perhaps TRBD2 as D (6 bases). Germline loops: CDR1 SGDLS, CDR2 YYNGEE. The CDR3 is 16 amino acids. V was trimmed by 0 bases and J by 0 bases, leaving 13 bases between them.

The V call is TRBV19, the J call TRBJ2-2; 11 bases map to TRBD1. V gave up 3 bases and J gave up 8 bases; unmatched junction bases: 8. The CDR3 spans 16 residues. CDR1 and CDR2 (germline): LNHDA, SQIVND (reference sequence). CDR3 loop: CASSIPGQGGTGELFF. In DNA form, the CDR3 reads TGTGCCAGTAGTATCCCGGGACAGGGGGGTACTGGGGAGCTGTTTTTT.